This TCR beta chain comes out of a study of blood T cell repertoires in COVID-19. Data came from immunoSEQ multiplex PCR; TCRdb stores just in-frame clones and leaves some out. This sample has 85,000 to 110,000 clones, with 88% found just once. The germline V gene encodes CDR1 MNHEY and CDR2 SVGAGI. CDR3 length equals 13 residues. V was cut by 4 bases and J by 5 bases, with 11 bases left in between. This TCR was recovered from a human donor in a cohort sampled during active COVID-19. V gene TRBV6-5 combines with J gene TRBJ1-2; D perhaps matches TRBD1 (6 bases). Sequencing was performed on peripheral blood. The CDR3 here is CASSSTGLYGYTF. The CDR3 nucleotides read TGTGCCAGCAGTTCAACAGGGTTGTATGGCTACACCTTC.